This entry describes one TCR beta chain. The target antigen is unknown. The CDR3 contains 14 residues. Germline V gene data show CDR1 as MNHEY and CDR2 as SVGAGI. V lost 0 bases and J 4 bases, leaving 9 bases between the germline ends. TCRdb keeps only in-frame clones here, not all; method: immunoSEQ multiplex PCR. The sample has fewer than 90,000 clones; 85% to 95% are singletons. The data derive from a study of graft-versus-host responses after intestinal transplantation. Whole-study context: Multivisceral, liver-intestinal, or isolated intestinal transplants were performed in recipients.

The receptor comes from a human donor who was the organ donor for an intestinal transplant. The input for sequencing was unstimulated CD4+ T cells sorted from spleen or lymph node cells, taken before transplant. This rearrangement joins TRBV6-5 to TRBJ1-2; D unresolved. CDR3 in DNA: TGTGCCAGCAGTTACTCACGGGAACTCTATGGCTACACCTTC. Amino acid sequence: CASSYSRELYGYTF.